This TCR beta chain was sequenced during a study of lymphopenia after photon versus proton radiotherapy (dated by TCRdb to between 2018 and 2020). Study-wide context: In patients with gastrointestinal tumors who developed high-grade lymphopenia, the study compared the immunological effects of photon radiation therapy with those of proton radiation therapy. The study aimed to characterize how the two radiation modalities differ in their impact on the immune system. The roughly 21 patients in the cohort had gastrointestinal tumors, were treated with either photon or proton therapy, and subsequently developed lymphopenia.

Receptors were amplified or captured by the immunoSEQ multiplex PCR assay. T cell repertoires were profiled by deep sequencing of rearranged TCR beta loci, alongside multiparametric flow cytometry. This immuneACCESS table, as held by TCRdb, lists in-frame sequences with V and J called but not all clones. Of the missing ones, under half trace to an unresolved V gene in checked studies; the others have no known cause. The sample has some 76,000 clones on record, 85% to 95% of them singletons. The top ten constitute around 2.2% of the sample. Comment on this clone: Its antigen remains unidentified. Base qualities are not at hand, and no much larger clone is one base apart.

Trimming removed 0 bases from V and 2 bases from J, leaving 10 bases between the germline ends. Including the terminal cysteine and phenylalanine, the CDR3 comprises 15 residues. This entry keeps only the CDR3 DNA: 45 bases, framed from base 1. The germline V gene provides CDR1 SGHRS and CDR2 YFSETQ. What the research found in general, with its limitations: Across the cohort, a larger post-nadir drop in TCR diversity was inversely correlated with overall survival time among patients who died. After the lymphocyte count nadir, repertoires from photon-treated patients showed oligoclonal expansion, particularly of CD8+ Temra cells, and this expansion drove the decline in diversity. Relative stability during treatment was observed in proton-treated patients, whereas loss of naive T cells and TCR diversity and gain of effector/memory populations were observed in photon-treated patients. The survival association was assessed only in patients who died, and the authors presented better survival with proton therapy as a possibility rather than a demonstrated result.

The V and J segments used are TRBV5-1 and TRBJ2-3; 6 matching bases give a weak D call of TRBD2. The sequence came from a woman aged 40 to 50 with cholangiocarcinoma. Source: peripheral blood, taken from a patient treated with photon-based radiotherapy. The DNA is as follows: TGCGCCAGCAGCTTGGGGGAGGTAGACACAGATACGCAGTATTTT. Translated, this is CASSLGEVDTDTQYF.